This is a list of T cell receptor beta chains from one sample in a study of blood T cell repertoires in COVID-19. Profiling relied on immunoSEQ multiplex PCR, and the TCRdb table lists in-frame clones only, not all of them. The table includes 110,000 to 150,000 clones, approximately 80% detected once. The source material was peripheral blood. These TCRs come from a woman aged 50 to 65 with acute or convalescent COVID-19. CDR3s include the opening cysteine and the closing phenylalanine or tryptophan. Each record gives: J gene, D gene, V gene, clone size, CDR3 protein, CDR3 DNA. The D gene is left open where the match is weak. Size is omitted from some rows. Given values are once, few, many or a class for expanded clones.

>TRBJ2-3|TRBD2|TRBV5-6|NA
CASSSRGLGGATSTDTQYF
TGTGCCAGCAGCTCGAGAGGACTAGGAGGCGCGACTAGCACAGATACGCAGTATTTT
>TRBJ1-6|TRBD1|TRBV9|once
CASSATGVEGSPLHF
TGTGCCAGCAGCGCGACAGGGGTGGAAGGTTCACCCCTCCACTTT
>TRBJ1-5|NA|TRBV6-2/TRBV6-3|NA
CASSYSQGQGSVQPQHF
TGTGCCAGCAGTTACAGTCAGGGCCAGGGCTCCGTTCAGCCCCAGCATTTT
>TRBJ1-2|NA|TRBV3-1/TRBV3-2|NA
CASSLRGGGIPVNYGYTF
TGTGCCAGCAGCCTCAGGGGAGGGGGTATTCCTGTAAACTATGGCTACACCTTC
>TRBJ1-4|NA|TRBV12-3/TRBV12-4|once
CASSLGGNEKLFF
TGTGCCAGCAGTTTGGGGGGGAATGAAAAACTGTTTTTT
>TRBJ1-2|TRBD1|TRBV9|NA
CASSRGQGPNYGYTF
TGTGCCAGCAGCAGAGGACAGGGTCCTAACTATGGCTACACCTTC
>TRBJ2-3|NA|TRBV27|NA
CASSLNEGGGRTDTQYF
TGTGCCAGCAGTTTAAACGAAGGAGGGGGCCGCACAGATACGCAGTATTTT
>TRBJ2-3|TRBD2|TRBV7-2|NA
CASSPGGPADTQYF
TGTGCCAGCAGCCCGGGGGGACCCGCGGATACGCAGTATTTT
>TRBJ1-5|TRBD1|TRBV7-8|few
CASSRTGGNQPQHF
TGTGCCAGCAGCCGTACAGGGGGCAATCAGCCCCAGCATTTT
>TRBJ2-2|NA|TRBV5-8|NA
CASSGVAGELFF
TGTGCCAGCAGCGGAGTGGCCGGGGAGCTGTTTTTT
>TRBJ1-2|NA|TRBV6-6|NA
CASSPSGGGYTF
TGTGCCAGCAGTCCCTCCGGGGGAGGCTACACCTTC
>TRBJ1-2|TRBD1|TRBV24-1|NA
CATSDRDRVGGYTF
TGTGCCACCAGTGATAGGGACAGGGTGGGTGGCTACACCTTC
>TRBJ1-1|TRBD1|TRBV18|NA
CASSPHRPGGNTEAFF
TGTGCCAGCTCACCTCACCGTCCAGGGGGGAACACTGAAGCTTTCTTT
>TRBJ2-1|TRBD2|TRBV5-1|NA
CASSTGLAGLTGNEQFF
TGCGCCAGCAGCACGGGACTAGCGGGGCTGACGGGCAATGAGCAGTTCTTC
>TRBJ1-2|NA|TRBV7-9|NA
CASSLREEDYGYTF
TGTGCCAGCAGCTTACGGGAGGAGGACTATGGCTACACCTTC
>TRBJ2-6|NA|TRBV3-1/TRBV3-2|NA
CASTPVGANVLTF
TGTGCCAGTACCCCGGTCGGGGCCAACGTCCTGACTTTC
>TRBJ1-4|NA|TRBV9|NA
CASSVRANNEKLFF
TGTGCCAGCAGCGTCAGGGCTAATAATGAAAAACTGTTTTTT
>TRBJ2-2|TRBD1|TRBV5-1|NA
CASTGGSLPGELFF
TGCGCCAGCACAGGGGGTTCTTTGCCCGGGGAGCTGTTTTTT
>TRBJ1-2|NA|TRBV9|NA
CASTQGLVDGYTF
TGTGCCAGCACCCAGGGGTTAGTCGATGGCTACACCTTC
>TRBJ2-7|TRBD1|TRBV7-9|NA
CASSSGTGGAGYEQYF
TGTGCCAGCAGCTCCGGGACAGGGGGCGCGGGATACGAGCAGTACTTC
>TRBJ2-1|TRBD2|TRBV6-6|many
CASILAGGPGNEQFF
TGTGCCAGCATACTAGCGGGGGGGCCGGGCAATGAGCAGTTCTTC
>TRBJ2-1|NA|TRBV7-3|NA
CASSKATGNEQFF
TGTGCCAGCAGCAAAGCAACCGGGAATGAGCAGTTCTTC
>TRBJ1-1|NA|TRBV12-5|NA
CASVFGGSNTEAFF
TGTGCTAGTGTTTTCGGGGGGTCGAACACTGAAGCTTTCTTT
>TRBJ2-1|NA|TRBV27|NA
CASSLLGGDNSYNEQFF
TGTGCCAGCAGTTTATTGGGCGGGGATAACTCCTACAATGAGCAGTTCTTC
>TRBJ2-3|TRBD2|TRBV18|NA
CASSRTSGDLTDTQYF
TGTGCCAGCTCACGGACTAGCGGGGATCTCACAGATACGCAGTATTTT
>TRBJ2-5|NA|TRBV5-1|NA
CASSLPETIQETQYF
TGCGCCAGCAGCTTGCCCGAGACAATACAAGAGACCCAGTACTTC